The rows below give T cell receptor beta chains drawn from one sample of a study of shared clonotypes between healthy human individuals. The data were produced by immunoSEQ multiplex PCR, yet TCRdb's version contains in-frame clones alone and is incomplete. This table holds under 600,000 clones, 70% to 80% found once. Sequenced input: PBMCs. All receptors derive from a woman in her thirties or forties in good health. Some clones in this sample may be carry-over from other donors' samples. Each CDR3 is given with its conserved first and last residue. Fields, in order: clone size, V gene, D gene, J gene, CDR3 DNA, CDR3 protein. A D gene is named only where the DNA matches it firmly. The size entry is marked missing in some rows and otherwise reads once, few, many or a size class.

abundance: .
v_gene: TRBV14
d_gene: .
j_gene: TRBJ2-5
CDR3nt: TGTGCCAGCAGCCAAGAGGCTGGAAAAGAGACCCAGTACTTC
CDR3aa: CASSQEAGKETQYF

abundance: once
v_gene: TRBV6-1
d_gene: .
j_gene: TRBJ2-1
CDR3nt: TGTGCCAGCAGTGAAAAGGCGGGCTCTAATACTGAGCAGTTCTTC
CDR3aa: CASSEKAGSNTEQFF

abundance: .
v_gene: TRBV6-6
d_gene: TRBD2
j_gene: TRBJ2-2
CDR3nt: TGTGCCAGCAGCCGCAAGGGGACTAGCGGGGTTGGGGAGCTGTTTTTT
CDR3aa: CASSRKGTSGVGELFF

abundance: .
v_gene: TRBV7-3
d_gene: .
j_gene: TRBJ2-1
CDR3nt: TGTGCCAGCAGTTCAAGGCATGGGACTGGGGAGAACAATGAGCAGTTCTTC
CDR3aa: CASSSRHGTGENNEQFF

abundance: once
v_gene: TRBV5-4
d_gene: .
j_gene: TRBJ2-2
CDR3nt: TGTGCCAGCAGCTTGGCCGGCGCCACCGGGGAGCTGTTTTTT
CDR3aa: CASSLAGATGELFF

abundance: .
v_gene: TRBV28
d_gene: .
j_gene: TRBJ2-7
CDR3nt: TGTGCCAGCAGTTCGTACCAACAGGAGCAGTACTTC
CDR3aa: CASSSYQQEQYF

abundance: once
v_gene: TRBV19
d_gene: TRBD1
j_gene: TRBJ2-7
CDR3nt: TGTGCCAGTAGCCCGGGACAGGGAGCTGGCGAGCAGTACTTC
CDR3aa: CASSPGQGAGEQYF

abundance: .
v_gene: TRBV19
d_gene: TRBD1
j_gene: TRBJ2-5
CDR3nt: TGTGCCAGCAAAAGAGGACAGGGAGAGACCCAGTACTTC
CDR3aa: CASKRGQGETQYF

abundance: .
v_gene: TRBV19
d_gene: TRBD1
j_gene: TRBJ1-1
CDR3nt: TGTGCCAGTAGTAAGGACAGGGGGTGGGTGAACACTGAAGCTTTCTTT
CDR3aa: CASSKDRGWVNTEAFF

abundance: .
v_gene: TRBV18
d_gene: .
j_gene: TRBJ2-7
CDR3nt: TGTGCCAGCTCACCACCGTCCAGCCGCGAGCAGTACTTC
CDR3aa: CASSPPSSREQYF

abundance: .
v_gene: TRBV28
d_gene: .
j_gene: TRBJ2-7
CDR3nt: TGTGCCAGCAGTTTGAGGGACGAGCAGTACTTC
CDR3aa: CASSLRDEQYF

abundance: .
v_gene: TRBV4-3
d_gene: TRBD1
j_gene: TRBJ1-1
CDR3nt: TGCGCCAGCAGCCAAGAGGCAGGGGGCATGAACACTGAAGCTTTCTTT
CDR3aa: CASSQEAGGMNTEAFF

abundance: .
v_gene: TRBV19
d_gene: .
j_gene: TRBJ2-2
CDR3nt: TGTGCCAGTAGTTCCATTCCGAACACCGGGGAGCTGTTTTTT
CDR3aa: CASSSIPNTGELFF

abundance: .
v_gene: TRBV7-9
d_gene: .
j_gene: TRBJ2-2
CDR3nt: TGTGCCAGCAGCTTCGTGGCAGGGACGGGGGAGCTGTTTTTT
CDR3aa: CASSFVAGTGELFF

abundance: .
v_gene: TRBV14
d_gene: .
j_gene: TRBJ2-7
CDR3nt: TGTGCCAGCAGCCAAGGTGTCAGTGGGACCTACGAGCAGTACTTC
CDR3aa: CASSQGVSGTYEQYF

abundance: .
v_gene: TRBV7-3
d_gene: TRBD2
j_gene: TRBJ2-1
CDR3nt: TGTGCCAGCAGCCCCACTTCAAAGGGACTAGCGGACAATGAGCAGTTCTTC
CDR3aa: CASSPTSKGLADNEQFF

abundance: .
v_gene: TRBV28
d_gene: .
j_gene: TRBJ1-6
CDR3nt: TGTGCCAGCAGTGACGTTCGGTCGCTAGCCCTAACCAAGCTAACGCCCCTCCACTTT
CDR3aa: CASSDVRSLALTKLTPLHF

abundance: .
v_gene: TRBV7-9
d_gene: .
j_gene: TRBJ2-5
CDR3nt: TGTGCCAGCAGCTGGGGAGGGGGTGATGAGACCCAGTACTTC
CDR3aa: CASSWGGGDETQYF

abundance: once
v_gene: TRBV5-1
d_gene: .
j_gene: TRBJ2-5
CDR3nt: TGCGCCAGCAGCTTGGTGAACGGAAAACAAGAGACCCAGTACTTC
CDR3aa: CASSLVNGKQETQYF

abundance: few
v_gene: TRBV28
d_gene: .
j_gene: TRBJ2-6
CDR3nt: TGTGCCAGCAGTTTTCTCTCCGGGGGAGGGGCCAACGTCCTGACTTTC
CDR3aa: CASSFLSGGGANVLTF

abundance: .
v_gene: TRBV5-1
d_gene: TRBD2
j_gene: TRBJ2-1
CDR3nt: TGCGCCAGCAGCTTGTTAGCGGGAACGGGAAATGAGCAGTTCTTC
CDR3aa: CASSLLAGTGNEQFF

abundance: .
v_gene: TRBV11-3
d_gene: .
j_gene: TRBJ1-2
CDR3nt: TGTGCCAGCAGCCAGAACTCGGGGGTAGTCTATGGCTACACCTTC
CDR3aa: CASSQNSGVVYGYTF

abundance: .
v_gene: TRBV18
d_gene: .
j_gene: TRBJ2-6
CDR3nt: TGTGCCAGCTCACCGTCTGGGGCCAACGTCCTGACTTTC
CDR3aa: CASSPSGANVLTF

abundance: once
v_gene: TRBV6-6
d_gene: .
j_gene: TRBJ1-5
CDR3nt: TGTGCCAGCAGTTATGACCATAGCAATCAGCCCCAGCATTTT
CDR3aa: CASSYDHSNQPQHF

abundance: .
v_gene: TRBV7-9
d_gene: .
j_gene: TRBJ2-7
CDR3nt: TGTGCCAGCAGCTTACTTCCCTACGAGCAGTACTTC
CDR3aa: CASSLLPYEQYF

abundance: .
v_gene: TRBV11-2
d_gene: .
j_gene: TRBJ2-3
CDR3nt: TGTGCCAGCACCCTGAACGGGCTACTGACAGATACGCAGTATTTT
CDR3aa: CASTLNGLLTDTQYF

abundance: .
v_gene: TRBV28
d_gene: .
j_gene: TRBJ2-7
CDR3nt: TGTGCCAGCAGTGGGACCACCTTAGTTAACTACGAGCAGTACTTC
CDR3aa: CASSGTTLVNYEQYF

abundance: .
v_gene: TRBV4-1
d_gene: .
j_gene: TRBJ2-4
CDR3nt: TGCGCCAGCAGCCAAGGCTCTCATCAAAACATTCAGTACTTC
CDR3aa: CASSQGSHQNIQYF

abundance: .
v_gene: TRBV7-2
d_gene: .
j_gene: TRBJ2-7
CDR3nt: TGTGCCAGCAGCTTAACAGCGGCCTACTCCTACGAGCAGTACTTC
CDR3aa: CASSLTAAYSYEQYF

abundance: .
v_gene: TRBV6-1
d_gene: .
j_gene: TRBJ1-2
CDR3nt: TGTGCCAGCAGTTCATGGGACACAGACTACTATGGCTACACCTTC
CDR3aa: CASSSWDTDYYGYTF

abundance: .
v_gene: TRBV9
d_gene: .
j_gene: TRBJ2-7
CDR3nt: TGTGCCAGCAGCGTAACTACCTTGCCCTACGAGCAGTACTTC
CDR3aa: CASSVTTLPYEQYF

abundance: .
v_gene: TRBV11-2
d_gene: TRBD2
j_gene: TRBJ2-5
CDR3nt: TGTGCCAGCAGCCCCGGGGGGATTCAGACCCAGTACTTC
CDR3aa: CASSPGGIQTQYF

abundance: .
v_gene: TRBV7-6
d_gene: .
j_gene: TRBJ1-2
CDR3nt: TGTGCCAGCAGCTTAGGGGGGACGGGGTCCTATGGCTACACCTTC
CDR3aa: CASSLGGTGSYGYTF

abundance: .
v_gene: TRBV30
d_gene: TRBD1
j_gene: TRBJ1-5
CDR3nt: TGTGCCTGGGCCGCAGGAGGACAGGGTTTCGGTCAGCCCCAGCATTTT
CDR3aa: CAWAAGGQGFGQPQHF

abundance: few
v_gene: TRBV20-1
d_gene: .
j_gene: TRBJ1-1
CDR3nt: TGCAGTGCTAGCATGAACACTGAAGCTTTCTTT
CDR3aa: CSASMNTEAFF

abundance: .
v_gene: TRBV7-2
d_gene: .
j_gene: TRBJ1-5
CDR3nt: TGTGCCAGCAGCCCTCCAGACAATCAGCCCCAGCATTTT
CDR3aa: CASSPPDNQPQHF

abundance: once
v_gene: TRBV10-3
d_gene: .
j_gene: TRBJ1-3
CDR3nt: TGTGCCATCAGTGAGTCGGGAGGGGCCCTCTCTGGAAACACCATATATTTT
CDR3aa: CAISESGGALSGNTIYF